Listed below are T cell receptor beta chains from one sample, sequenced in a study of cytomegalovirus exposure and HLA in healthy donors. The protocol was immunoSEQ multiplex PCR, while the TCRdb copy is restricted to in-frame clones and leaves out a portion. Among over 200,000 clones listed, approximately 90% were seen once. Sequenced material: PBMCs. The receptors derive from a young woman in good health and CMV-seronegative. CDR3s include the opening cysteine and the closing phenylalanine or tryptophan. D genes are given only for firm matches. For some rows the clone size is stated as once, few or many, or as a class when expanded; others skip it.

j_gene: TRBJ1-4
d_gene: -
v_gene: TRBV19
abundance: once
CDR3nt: TGTGCCAGTAGTCCTCGTGGGAGACCGTCGAATGAAAAACTGTTTTTT
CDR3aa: CASSPRGRPSNEKLFF

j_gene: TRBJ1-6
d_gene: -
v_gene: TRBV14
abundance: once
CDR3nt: TGTGCCAGCAGCCAAGTTCTAGGTTCACCCCTCCACTTT
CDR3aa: CASSQVLGSPLHF

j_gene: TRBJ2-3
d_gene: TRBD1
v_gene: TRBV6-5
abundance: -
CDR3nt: TGTGCCAGCAGTTACTCGAGCCAGGGGGGCACAGATACGCAGTATTTT
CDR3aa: CASSYSSQGGTDTQYF

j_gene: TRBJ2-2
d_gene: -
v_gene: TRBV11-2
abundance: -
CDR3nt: TGTGCCAGCAGCTTCGGCGGGGAGCTGTTTTTT
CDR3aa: CASSFGGELFF

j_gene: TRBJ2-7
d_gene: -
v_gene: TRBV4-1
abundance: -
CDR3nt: TGCGCCAGCAGCCAGGGCCGAGGGTCCTACGAGCAGTACTTC
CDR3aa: CASSQGRGSYEQYF

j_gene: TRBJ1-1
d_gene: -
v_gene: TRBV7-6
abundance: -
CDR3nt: TGTGCCAGCAGCCCCTCGGTAGGGGCACCTGAAGCTTTCTTT
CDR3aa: CASSPSVGAPEAFF

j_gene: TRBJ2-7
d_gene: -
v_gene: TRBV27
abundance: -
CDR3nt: TGTGCCAGCGGCCGACAGCACCCCTACGAGCAGTACTTC
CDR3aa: CASGRQHPYEQYF

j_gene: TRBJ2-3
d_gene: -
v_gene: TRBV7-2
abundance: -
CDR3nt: TGTGCCAGCAGCCCGGGTGCAGATACGCAGTATTTT
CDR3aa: CASSPGADTQYF

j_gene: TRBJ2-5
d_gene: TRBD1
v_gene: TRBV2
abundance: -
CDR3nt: TGTGCCAGCAGGACCGGGACAGGGCAAGAGACCCAGTACTTC
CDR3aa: CASRTGTGQETQYF

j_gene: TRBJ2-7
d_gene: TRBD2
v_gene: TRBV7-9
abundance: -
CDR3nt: TGTGCCAGCAGCGGCGGGACTAGCGACGAGCAGTACTTC
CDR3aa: CASSGGTSDEQYF

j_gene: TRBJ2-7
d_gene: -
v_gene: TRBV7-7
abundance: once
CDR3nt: TGTGCCAGCAGCTTATCGCCCAGGGCCGAGCAGTACTTC
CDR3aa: CASSLSPRAEQYF

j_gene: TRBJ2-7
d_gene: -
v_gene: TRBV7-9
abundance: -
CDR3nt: TGTGCCAGCAGCTTAGATTGGGGGGATCAGTACTTC
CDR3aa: CASSLDWGDQYF

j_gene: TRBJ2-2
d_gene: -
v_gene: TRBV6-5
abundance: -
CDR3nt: TGTGCCAGCAGCCTTGACTTGTGGACCGGGGAGCTGTTTTTT
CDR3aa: CASSLDLWTGELFF

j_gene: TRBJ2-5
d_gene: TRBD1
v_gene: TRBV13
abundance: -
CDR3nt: TGTGCCAGCAGCATCCGACAGGGGAAAGAGACCCAGTACTTC
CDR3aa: CASSIRQGKETQYF

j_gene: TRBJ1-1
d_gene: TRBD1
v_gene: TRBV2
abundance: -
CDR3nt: TGTGCCAGCAGTCCTATAGGACAGGGAGAGCTAAAGGCTTTCTTT
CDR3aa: CASSPIGQGELKAFF

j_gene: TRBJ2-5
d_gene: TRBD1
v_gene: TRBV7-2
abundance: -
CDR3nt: TGTGCCAGCAGCGTGGACAGGGCAGAGACCCAGTACTTC
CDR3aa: CASSVDRAETQYF

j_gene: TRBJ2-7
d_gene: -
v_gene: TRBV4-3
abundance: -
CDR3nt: TGCGCCAGCAGCCAAGATTTCATCGGGGCCTACGAGCAGTACTTC
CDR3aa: CASSQDFIGAYEQYF

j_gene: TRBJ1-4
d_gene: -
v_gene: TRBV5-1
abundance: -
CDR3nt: TGCGCCAGCAGCTACGCTCCGGGAGACTATAATGAAAAACTGTTTTTT
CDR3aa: CASSYAPGDYNEKLFF

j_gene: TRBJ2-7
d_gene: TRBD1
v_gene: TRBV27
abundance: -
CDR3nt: TGTGCCGCAGGGGGCAGGGGAACCTACGAGCAGTACTTC
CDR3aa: CAAGGRGTYEQYF

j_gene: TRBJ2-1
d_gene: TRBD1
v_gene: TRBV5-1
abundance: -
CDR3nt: TGCGCCAGCAGCCCTACCGGTGACAGGGTTGTTCGTGAGCAGTTCTTC
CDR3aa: CASSPTGDRVVREQFF

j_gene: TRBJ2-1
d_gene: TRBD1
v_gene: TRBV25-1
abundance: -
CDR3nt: TGTGCCAGCAGTGAATTCCCCGGGACAGGGCGCTACAATGAGCAGTTCTTC
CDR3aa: CASSEFPGTGRYNEQFF

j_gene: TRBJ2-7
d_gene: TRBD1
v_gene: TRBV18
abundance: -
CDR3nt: TGTGCCAGCTCAGCGGACAGGGATAACGAGCAGTACTTC
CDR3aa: CASSADRDNEQYF

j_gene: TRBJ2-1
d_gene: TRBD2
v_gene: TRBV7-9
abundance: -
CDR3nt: TGTGCCAGCAGCCCGCCTGTCGGGCTAGCGGGGTACAATGAGCAGTTCTTC
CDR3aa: CASSPPVGLAGYNEQFF

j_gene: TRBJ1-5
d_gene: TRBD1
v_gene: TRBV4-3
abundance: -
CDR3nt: TGCGCCAGCAGCCAAGTTCAGGGGGCGGGTCAGCCCCAGCATTTT
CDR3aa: CASSQVQGAGQPQHF

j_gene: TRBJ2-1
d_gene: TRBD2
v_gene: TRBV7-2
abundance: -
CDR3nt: TGTGCCAGCAGCTTGGGAGGGACGAGCAAGCAGTTCTTC
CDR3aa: CASSLGGTSKQFF

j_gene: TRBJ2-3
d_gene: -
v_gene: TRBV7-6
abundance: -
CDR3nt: TGTGCCAGCAGCTTTCGGTACAGCACAGATACGCAGTATTTT
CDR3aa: CASSFRYSTDTQYF

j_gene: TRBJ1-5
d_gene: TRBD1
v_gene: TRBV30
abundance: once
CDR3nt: TGTGCCTGGAGTGGGGGACAGGGGCGACAGCCCCAGCATTTT
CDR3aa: CAWSGGQGRQPQHF

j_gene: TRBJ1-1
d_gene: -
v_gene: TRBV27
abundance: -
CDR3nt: TGTGCCAGCAAATCAGGGGTGGGCACTGAAGCTTTCTTT
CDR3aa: CASKSGVGTEAFF

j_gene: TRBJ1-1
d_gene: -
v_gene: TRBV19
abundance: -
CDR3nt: TGTGCCAGTAGTATGACCCGCGGGAGACACACTGAAGCTTTCTTT
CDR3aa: CASSMTRGRHTEAFF

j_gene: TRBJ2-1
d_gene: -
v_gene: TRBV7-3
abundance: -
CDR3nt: TGTGCCAGCAGCTTAATTGGGGACGGGGGTGAGCAGTTCTTC
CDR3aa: CASSLIGDGGEQFF

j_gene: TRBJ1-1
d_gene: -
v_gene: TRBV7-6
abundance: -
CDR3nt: TGTGCCAGCAGCCTCTTCGAGGTAGACACTGAAGCTTTCTTT
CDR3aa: CASSLFEVDTEAFF

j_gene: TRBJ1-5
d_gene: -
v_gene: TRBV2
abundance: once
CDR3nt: TGTGCCAGCGGGCGCGGGATGGGTACGAATCAGCCCCAGCATTTT
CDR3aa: CASGRGMGTNQPQHF

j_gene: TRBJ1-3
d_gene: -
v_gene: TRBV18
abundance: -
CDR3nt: TGTGCCAGCTCCCTAGATGGTGGAAACACCATATATTTT
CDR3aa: CASSLDGGNTIYF

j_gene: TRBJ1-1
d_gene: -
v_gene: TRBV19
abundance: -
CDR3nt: TGTGCCAGTAGTTTCGGTTTCACTGAAGCTTTCTTT
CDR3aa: CASSFGFTEAFF

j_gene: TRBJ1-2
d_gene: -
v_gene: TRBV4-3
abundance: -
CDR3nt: TGCGCCAGCAGCTATATGGGGGGGTCGGAATATGGCTACACCTTC
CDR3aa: CASSYMGGSEYGYTF

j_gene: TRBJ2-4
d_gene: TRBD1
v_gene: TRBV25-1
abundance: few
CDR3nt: TGTGCCAGCAGTTTTGGGGACAGTGAGCTAAACATTCAGTACTTC
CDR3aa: CASSFGDSELNIQYF

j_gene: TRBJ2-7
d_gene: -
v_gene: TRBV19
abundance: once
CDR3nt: TGTGCCAGTAGTATCGCGGACAGTGTTTCGGGCGGGCAGTACTTC
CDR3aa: CASSIADSVSGGQYF

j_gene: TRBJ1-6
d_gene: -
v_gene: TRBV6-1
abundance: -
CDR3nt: TGTGCCAGCAGTCAGTATTCACCCCTCCACTTT
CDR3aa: CASSQYSPLHF

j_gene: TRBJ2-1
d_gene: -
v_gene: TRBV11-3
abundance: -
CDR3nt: TGTGCCAGCCACAAGAATTTTGAGCAGTTCTTC
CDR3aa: CASHKNFEQFF

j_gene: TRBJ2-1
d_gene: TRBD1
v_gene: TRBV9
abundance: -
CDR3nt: TGTGCCAGCAGCGCAGGACAGGTATACAATGAGCAGTTCTTC
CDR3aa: CASSAGQVYNEQFF

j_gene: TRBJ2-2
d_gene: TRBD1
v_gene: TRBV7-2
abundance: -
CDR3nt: TGTGCCAGCAGCCAGCGGACAGGGCCCGGGGAGCTGTTTTTT
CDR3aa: CASSQRTGPGELFF

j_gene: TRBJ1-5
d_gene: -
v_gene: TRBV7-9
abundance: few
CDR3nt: TGTGCCAGCAGCTCGGGGGGTTTTAGCAATCAGCCCCAGCATTTT
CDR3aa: CASSSGGFSNQPQHF

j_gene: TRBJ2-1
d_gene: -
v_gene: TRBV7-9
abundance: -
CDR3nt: TGTGCCAGCAGCCCCACGCGAGCGGGTGACAATGAGCAGTTCTTC
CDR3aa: CASSPTRAGDNEQFF

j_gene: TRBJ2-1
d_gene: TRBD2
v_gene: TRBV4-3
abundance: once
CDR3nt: TGCGCCAGCAGCCCTCGACTAGCGGGCGATCTCACCTCCTACAATGAGCAGTTCTTC
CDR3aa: CASSPRLAGDLTSYNEQFF

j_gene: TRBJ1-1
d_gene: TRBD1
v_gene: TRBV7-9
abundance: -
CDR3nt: TGTGCCAGCAGCTCCCCTGTAGGGACAGGGGGTAATAAGTTTGAAGCTTTCTTT
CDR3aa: CASSSPVGTGGNKFEAFF